Sequencing of this T cell receptor beta chain was carried out in a study of regulatory T cells in long-lasting Graves disease. This clonotype was recorded many times. Time point of the sample: newly diagnosed GD, antithyroid drugs for less than 3 months. Isolated PBMC RNA provided the starting material for the TCR library. According to the study, TCR beta libraries were built with iRepertoire HTBI primers and CDR3-region Arm-PCR. MiXCR, applied by TCRdb to the multiplex PCR reads, yields one record per CDR3 protein. There are 300,000 to 400,000 distinct CDR3 sequences in the sample; approximately 15% occur only once, and approximately 30% lies in the top ten. Trimming pared 5 bases from V and 2 bases from J, leaving 12 bases between. Germline CDR1 reads SGHTA; CDR2 reads FQGNSA. CDR3 length equals 14 residues. The sample also formed part of further work on T cells in Graves' hyperthyroidism and ophthalmopathy.

This receptor was taken from a man aged 40-55 years with Graves disease. The sequencing used peripheral blood mononuclear cells (PBMCs), collected at new diagnosis, from a patient treated with antithyroid drugs. The V call is TRBV7-2, the J call TRBJ1-2, with D possibly TRBD1 on 5 matching bases. The CDR3 region has the DNA TGTGCCAGCAGCCAATACAACAGGAACTATGGCTACACCTTC. It codes for CASSQYNRNYGYTF. The full variable domain, its missing parts supplied by reference TRBV7-2 and TRBJ1-2, is GAGVSQSPSNKVTEKGKDVELRCDPISGHTALYWYRQSLGQGLEFLIYFQGNSAPDKSGLPSDRFSAERTGGSVSTLTIQRTQQEDSAVYLCASSQYNRNYGYTFGSGTRLTVV.